This TCR beta chain appears in the sequencing data of a study of T cell responses to AZD1222 COVID-19 vaccine. Study-wide points: Nearly half of spike-specific TCRs reportedly go after variant regions that carry no mutations. Vaccine-associated CD4 TCRs ranged over spike, dominating at 160-218 and 743-854.

V lost 1 base to trimming and J lost 6 bases, with 10 bases between them. This CDR3 region has 14 residues. CDR1 is SGHTA, CDR2 FQGNSA, per germline. In the case of this clone: The target antigen is unknown.

Only in-frame clones appear in the TCRdb table, and some are missing; sequencing was by immunoSEQ multiplex PCR. The table shows approximately 150,000 clones, with roughly 90% occurring only once. Sequencing used peripheral blood, obtained 28 days after the second AZD1222 dose. This chain connects TRBV7-2 to TRBJ1-5; D not resolved. This clonotype was obtained from an adult who received the AZD1222 COVID-19 vaccine. CDR3 coding DNA: TGTGCCAGCAGCTTAGAGGGTATGGGTCAGCCCCAGCATTTT. Amino acid sequence: CASSLEGMGQPQHF.